This TCR beta chain was obtained from a study of CD8+CD57+ T cells in acquired aplastic anemia. Whole-study context: Sorted cells (CD4+ and CD8+) yielded DNA amounts that averaged roughly 3.5 ug.

CDR3 and TCR beta VDJ profiling relied on genomic DNA as the template. MiXCR, applied by TCRdb to the reads, yields one record per CDR3 protein. The table has approximately 130,000 distinct CDR3 sequences, about 43% seen once. The CDR3 extends over 16 amino acids. Germline-derived CDR1 and CDR2 are MNHEY and SMNVEV (reference sequence). Trimming cost V 0 bases and J 6 bases, with 12 bases left between them. Sequenced patients had shown CD8+CD57+ cell expansion by flow cytometry. The gene calls are TRBV27 and TRBJ1-6; D call uncertain. The sequenced sample was sorted CD4+, CD8+, or CD8+CD57+ T cells (not recorded which) from PBMCs. This receptor was taken from a human donor with aplastic anemia. The CDR3 is CASSLSNHLLNSPLHF. Here the CDR3 DNA reads TGTGCCAGCAGTTTATCGAATCACCTACTTAATTCACCCCTCCACTTT.